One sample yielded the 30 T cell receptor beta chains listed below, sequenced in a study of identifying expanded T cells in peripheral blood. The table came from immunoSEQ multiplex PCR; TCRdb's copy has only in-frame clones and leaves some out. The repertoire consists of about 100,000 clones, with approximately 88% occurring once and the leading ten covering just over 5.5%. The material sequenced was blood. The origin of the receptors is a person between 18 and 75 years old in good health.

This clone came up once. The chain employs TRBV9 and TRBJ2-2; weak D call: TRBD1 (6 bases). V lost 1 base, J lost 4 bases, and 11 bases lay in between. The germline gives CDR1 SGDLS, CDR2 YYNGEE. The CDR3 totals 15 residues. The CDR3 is CASSVSGVATGELFF. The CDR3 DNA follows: TGTGCCAGCAGCGTATCAGGGGTCGCCACCGGGGAGCTGTTTTTT.

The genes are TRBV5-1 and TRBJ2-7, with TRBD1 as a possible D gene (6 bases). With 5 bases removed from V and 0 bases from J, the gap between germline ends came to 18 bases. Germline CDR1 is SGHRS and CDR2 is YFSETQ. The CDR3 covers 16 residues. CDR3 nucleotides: TGCGCCAGCAGTCCCGCACCTTACAGGGACTCCTACGAGCAGTACTTC. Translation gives CASSPAPYRDSYEQYF.

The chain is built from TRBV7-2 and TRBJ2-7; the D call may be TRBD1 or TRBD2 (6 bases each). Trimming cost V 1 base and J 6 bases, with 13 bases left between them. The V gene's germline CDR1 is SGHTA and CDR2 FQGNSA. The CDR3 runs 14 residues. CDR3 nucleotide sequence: TGTGCCAGCAGCTTAGAGGGGGGAAACGGCGAGCAGTACTTC. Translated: CASSLEGGNGEQYF.

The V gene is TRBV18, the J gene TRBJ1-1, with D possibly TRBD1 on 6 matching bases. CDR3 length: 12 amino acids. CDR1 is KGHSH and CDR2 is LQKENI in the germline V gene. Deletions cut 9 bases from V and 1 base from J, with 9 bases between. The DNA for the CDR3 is TGTGCCAGTGCGGGACAGAACACTGAAGCTTTCTTT. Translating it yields CASAGQNTEAFF.

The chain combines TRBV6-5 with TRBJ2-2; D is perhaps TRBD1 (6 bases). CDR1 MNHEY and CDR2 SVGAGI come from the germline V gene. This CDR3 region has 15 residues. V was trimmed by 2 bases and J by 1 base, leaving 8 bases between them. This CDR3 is CASSYSRGNTGELFF. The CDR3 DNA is TGTGCCAGCAGTTACAGCAGGGGGAACACCGGGGAGCTGTTTTTT.

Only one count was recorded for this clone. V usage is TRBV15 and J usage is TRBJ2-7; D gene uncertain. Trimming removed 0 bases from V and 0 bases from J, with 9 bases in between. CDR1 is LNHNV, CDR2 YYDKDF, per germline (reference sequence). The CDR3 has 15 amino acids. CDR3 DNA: TGTGCCACCAGCAGAGATTTAGGTAGCTCCTACGAGCAGTACTTC. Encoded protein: CATSRDLGSSYEQYF.

CDR3 coding DNA: TGTGCCAGCAGTGAATGGGCTCTTGGCAATCAGCCCCAGCATTTT. As protein: CASSEWALGNQPQHF. The chain carries TRBV6-1 and TRBJ1-5; D unclear. CDR1 and CDR2 from the germline V gene are MNHNS and SASEGT. V was cut by 2 bases and J by 2 bases, with 10 bases left in between. The CDR3 sequence is 15 residues long.

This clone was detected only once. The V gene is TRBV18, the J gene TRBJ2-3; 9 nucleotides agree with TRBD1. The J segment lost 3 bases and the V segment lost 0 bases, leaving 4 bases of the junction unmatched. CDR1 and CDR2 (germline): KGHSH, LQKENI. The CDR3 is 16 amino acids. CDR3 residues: CASSPPPGQGTDTQYF. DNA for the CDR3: TGTGCCAGCTCACCACCACCGGGACAGGGAACAGATACGCAGTATTTT.

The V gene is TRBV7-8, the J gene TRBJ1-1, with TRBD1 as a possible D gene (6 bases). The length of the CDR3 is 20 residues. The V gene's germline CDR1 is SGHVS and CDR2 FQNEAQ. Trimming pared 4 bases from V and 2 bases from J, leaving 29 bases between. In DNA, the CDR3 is TGTGCCAGCAGCTCCAAGACAGGAATAGCTGGCTTAACGGGTAACACTGAAGCTTTCTTT. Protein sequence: CASSSKTGIAGLTGNTEAFF. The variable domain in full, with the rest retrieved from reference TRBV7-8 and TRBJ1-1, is GAGVSQSPRYKVAKRGQDVALRCDPISGHVSLFWYQQALGQGPEFLTYFQNEAQLDKSGLPSDRFFAERPEGSVSTLKIQRTQQEDSAVYLCASSSKTGIAGLTGNTEAFFGQGTRLTVV.

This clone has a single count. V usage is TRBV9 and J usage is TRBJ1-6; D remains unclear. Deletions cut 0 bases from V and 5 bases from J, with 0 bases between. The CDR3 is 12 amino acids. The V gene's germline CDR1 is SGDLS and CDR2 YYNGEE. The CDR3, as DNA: TGTGCCAGCAGCGTAGATAATTCACCCCTCCACTTT. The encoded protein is CASSVDNSPLHF.

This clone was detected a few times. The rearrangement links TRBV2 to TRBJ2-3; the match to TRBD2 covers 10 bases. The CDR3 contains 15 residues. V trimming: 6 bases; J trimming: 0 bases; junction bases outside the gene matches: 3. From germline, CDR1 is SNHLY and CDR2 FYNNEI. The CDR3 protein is CASRLLAGSTDTQYF. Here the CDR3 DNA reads TGTGCCAGCAGACTACTAGCGGGGAGCACAGATACGCAGTATTTT.

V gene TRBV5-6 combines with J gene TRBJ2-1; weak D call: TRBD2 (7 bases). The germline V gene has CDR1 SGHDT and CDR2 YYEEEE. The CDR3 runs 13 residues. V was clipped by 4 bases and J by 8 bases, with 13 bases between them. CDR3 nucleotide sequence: TGTGCCAGCAGCCTAACAGGGAGGGATGAGCAGTTCTTC. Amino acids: CASSLTGRDEQFF.

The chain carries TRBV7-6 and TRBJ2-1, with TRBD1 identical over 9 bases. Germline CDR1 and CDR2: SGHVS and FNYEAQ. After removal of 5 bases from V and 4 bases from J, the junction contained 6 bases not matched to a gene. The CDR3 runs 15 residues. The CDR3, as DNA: TGTGCCAGCAGCAAAACAGGGGGCCCTTACAATGAGCAGTTCTTC. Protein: CASSKTGGPYNEQFF.

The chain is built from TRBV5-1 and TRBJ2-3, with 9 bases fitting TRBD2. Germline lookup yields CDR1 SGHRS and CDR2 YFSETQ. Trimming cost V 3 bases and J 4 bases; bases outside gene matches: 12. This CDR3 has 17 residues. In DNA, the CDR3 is TGCGCCAGCAGCTACGAATTCGCGGGAGGGGGGGCAGATACGCAGTATTTT. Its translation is CASSYEFAGGGADTQYF.

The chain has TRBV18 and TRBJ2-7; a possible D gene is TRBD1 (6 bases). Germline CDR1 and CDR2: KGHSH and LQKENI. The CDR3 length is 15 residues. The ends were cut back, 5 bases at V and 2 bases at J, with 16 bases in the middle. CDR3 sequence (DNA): TGTGCCAGCTCATCGACAGGTCGTCCCCCCTACGAGCAGTACTTC. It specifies CASSSTGRPPYEQYF. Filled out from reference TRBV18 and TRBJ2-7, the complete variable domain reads NAGVMQNPRHLVRRRGQEARLRCSPMKGHSHVYWYRQLPEEGLKFMVYLQKENIIDESGMPKERFSAEFPKEGPSILRIQQVVRGDSAAYFCASSSTGRPPYEQYFGPGTRLTVT.

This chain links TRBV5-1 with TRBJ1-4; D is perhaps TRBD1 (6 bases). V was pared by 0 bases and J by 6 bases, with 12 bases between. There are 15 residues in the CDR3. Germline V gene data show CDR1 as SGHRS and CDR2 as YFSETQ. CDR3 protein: CASSLEQGSYEKLFF. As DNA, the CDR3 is TGCGCCAGCAGCTTGGAACAGGGATCTTATGAAAAACTGTTTTTT.

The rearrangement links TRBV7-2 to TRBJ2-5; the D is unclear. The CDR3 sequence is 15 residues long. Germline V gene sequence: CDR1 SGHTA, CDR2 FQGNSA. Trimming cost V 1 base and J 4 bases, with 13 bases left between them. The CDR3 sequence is CASSLVSGLGETQYF. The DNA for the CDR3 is TGTGCCAGCAGCTTAGTTTCTGGGTTGGGAGAGACCCAGTACTTC.

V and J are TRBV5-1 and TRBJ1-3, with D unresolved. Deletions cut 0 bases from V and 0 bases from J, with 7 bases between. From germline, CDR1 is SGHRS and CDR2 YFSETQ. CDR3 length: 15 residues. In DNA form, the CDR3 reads TGCGCCAGCAGCTTGGGAGTAGACTCTGGAAACACCATATATTTT. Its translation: CASSLGVDSGNTIYF. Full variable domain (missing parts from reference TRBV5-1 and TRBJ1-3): KAGVTQTPRYLIKTRGQQVTLSCSPISGHRSVSWYQQTPGQGLQFLFEYFSETQRNKGNFPGRFSGRQFSNSRSEMNVSTLELGDSALYLCASSLGVDSGNTIYFGEGSWLTVV.

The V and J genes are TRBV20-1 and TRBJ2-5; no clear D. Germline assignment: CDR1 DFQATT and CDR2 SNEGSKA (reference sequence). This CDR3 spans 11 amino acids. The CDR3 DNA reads TGCAGCCTGGCGTACCAAGAGACCCAGTACTTC. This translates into CSLAYQETQYF.

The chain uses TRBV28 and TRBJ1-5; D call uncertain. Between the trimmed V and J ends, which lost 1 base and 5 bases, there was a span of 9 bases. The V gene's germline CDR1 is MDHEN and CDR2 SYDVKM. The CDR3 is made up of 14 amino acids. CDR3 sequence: CASSLFSLYQPQHF. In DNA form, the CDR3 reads TGTGCCAGCAGTTTATTCTCTCTTTATCAGCCCCAGCATTTT. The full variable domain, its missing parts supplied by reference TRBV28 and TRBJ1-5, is DVKVTQSSRYLVKRTGEKVFLECVQDMDHENMFWYRQDPGLGLRLIYFSYDVKMKEKGDIPEGYSVSREKKERFSLILESASTNQTSMYLCASSLFSLYQPQHFGDGTRLSIL.

CDR3 DNA: TGTGCCAGCAGTGAGCCATCACAGAATTATGAAGCTTTCTTT. This encodes CASSEPSQNYEAFF. The V and J genes are TRBV6-1 and TRBJ1-1; D unresolved. The length of the CDR3 is 14 residues. V was shortened by 3 bases and J by 7 bases, with 15 bases between the two germline ends. Germline-derived CDR1 and CDR2 are MNHNS and SASEGT.

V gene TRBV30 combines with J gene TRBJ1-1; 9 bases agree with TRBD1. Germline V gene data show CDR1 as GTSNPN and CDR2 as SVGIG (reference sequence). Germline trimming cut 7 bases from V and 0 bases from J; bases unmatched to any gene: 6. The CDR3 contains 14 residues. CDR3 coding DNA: TGTGCCTTCGGGACAGGGCGTATGAACACTGAAGCTTTCTTT. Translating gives CAFGTGRMNTEAFF.

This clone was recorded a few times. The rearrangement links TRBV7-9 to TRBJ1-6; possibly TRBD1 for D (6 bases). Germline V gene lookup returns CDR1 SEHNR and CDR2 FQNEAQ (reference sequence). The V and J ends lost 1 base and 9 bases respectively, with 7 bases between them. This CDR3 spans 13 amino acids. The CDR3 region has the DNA TGTGCCAGCAGCTTAGACAGGGTTTCACCCCTCCACTTT. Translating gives CASSLDRVSPLHF.

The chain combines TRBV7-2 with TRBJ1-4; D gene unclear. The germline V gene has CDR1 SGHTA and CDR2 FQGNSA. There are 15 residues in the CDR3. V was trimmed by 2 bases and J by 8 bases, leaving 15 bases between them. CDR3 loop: CASSLNAGGGEKLFF. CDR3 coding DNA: TGTGCCAGCAGCTTAAACGCCGGAGGCGGCGAAAAACTGTTTTTT.

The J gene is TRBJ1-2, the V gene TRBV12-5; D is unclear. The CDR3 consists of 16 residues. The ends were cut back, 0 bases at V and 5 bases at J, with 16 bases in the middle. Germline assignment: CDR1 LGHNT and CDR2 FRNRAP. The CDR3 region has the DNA TGTGCTAGTGGTTTGGTACGAGGGATTTGGCAGTATGGCTACACCTTC. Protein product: CASGLVRGIWQYGYTF.

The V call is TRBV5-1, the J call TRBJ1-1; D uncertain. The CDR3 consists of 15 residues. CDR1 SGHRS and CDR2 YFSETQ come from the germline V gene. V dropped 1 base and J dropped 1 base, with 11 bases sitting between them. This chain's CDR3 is CASSLRWGGNTEAFF. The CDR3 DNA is TGCGCCAGCAGCTTGCGTTGGGGAGGGAACACTGAAGCTTTCTTT.

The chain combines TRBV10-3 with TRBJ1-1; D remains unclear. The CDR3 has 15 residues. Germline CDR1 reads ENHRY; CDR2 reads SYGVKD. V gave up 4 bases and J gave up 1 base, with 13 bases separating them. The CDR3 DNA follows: TGTGCCATCAGTGGGAACGGACTGACGAACACTGAAGCTTTCTTT. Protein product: CAISGNGLTNTEAFF.

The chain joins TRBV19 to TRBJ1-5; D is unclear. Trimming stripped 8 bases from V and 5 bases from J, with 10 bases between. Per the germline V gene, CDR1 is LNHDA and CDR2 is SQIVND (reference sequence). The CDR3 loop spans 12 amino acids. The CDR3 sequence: CASSGPYQPQHF. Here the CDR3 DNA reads TGTGCCAGTTCTGGCCCATATCAGCCCCAGCATTTT.

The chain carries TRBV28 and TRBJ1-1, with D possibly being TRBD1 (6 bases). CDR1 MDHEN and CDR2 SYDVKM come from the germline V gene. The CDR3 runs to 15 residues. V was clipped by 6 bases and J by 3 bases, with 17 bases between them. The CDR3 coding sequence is TGTGCCAGCAGCCCCGGGGGGCGGTTGGACACTGAAGCTTTCTTT. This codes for CASSPGGRLDTEAFF.

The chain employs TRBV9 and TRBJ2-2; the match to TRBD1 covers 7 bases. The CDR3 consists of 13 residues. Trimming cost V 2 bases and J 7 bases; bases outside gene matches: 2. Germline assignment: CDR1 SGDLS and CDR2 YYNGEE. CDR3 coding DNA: TGTGCCAGCAGCGTCGACAGGGTCGGGGAGCTGTTTTTT. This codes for CASSVDRVGELFF. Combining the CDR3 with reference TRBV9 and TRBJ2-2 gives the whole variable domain DSGVTQTPKHLITATGQRVTLRCSPRSGDLSVYWYQQSLDQGLQFLIQYYNGEERAKGNILERFSAQQFPDLHSELNLSSLELGDSALYFCASSVDRVGELFFGEGSRLTVL.